The 9 T cell receptor beta chains below were found in one sample sequenced in a study of lymphopenia after photon versus proton radiotherapy. Using immunoSEQ multiplex PCR, the repertoire was profiled, and TCRdb retains in-frame clones only, with some absent. The repertoire has 29,000 or so clones, around nine tenths of them found once; the top ten carry around 50%. The source was peripheral blood, collected from a patient treated with proton-based radiotherapy. The receptors here all came from an older woman with cholangiocarcinoma. Some clones in this sample may be carry-over from other donors' samples.

In the case of this clone: A junction boundary mismatches the germline segment, possibly from a read error. The chain has TRBV30 and TRBJ1-5; TRBD1 is a possible D gene (5 bases). Germline CDR1 and CDR2: GTSNPN and SVGIG (reference sequence). The CDR3 runs to 17 residues. The CDR3 spells CAWSVGRFGGSTQPQHF. In DNA form, the CDR3 reads TGTGCCTGGAGTGTAGGGCGTTTCGGGGGGAGCACTCAGCCCCAGCATTTT.

This clone is a singleton in its sample. V usage is TRBV11-2 and J usage is TRBJ2-7; D gene uncertain. The CDR3 covers 14 residues. The V gene lost 5 bases and the J gene lost 3 bases, with 14 bases spanning the gap. Germline CDR1 SGHAT, CDR2 FQNNGV. CDR3 protein: CASSPPAAYYEQYF. The CDR3 nucleotides are TGTGCCAGCAGCCCCCCCGCCGCCTACTACGAGCAGTACTTC.

This chain links TRBV5-5 with TRBJ1-3, with D unclear. Trimming left V 2 bases short and J 3 bases short, with 15 bases between. The CDR3 runs to 16 residues. Germline assignment: CDR1 SGHKS and CDR2 YYEKEE (reference sequence). DNA of the CDR3: TGTGCCAGCAGCTTTGGTAATTTGGGAGATGGAAACACCATATATTTT. Amino acids: CASSFGNLGDGNTIYF.

V is TRBV2 and J is TRBJ1-5; D may be TRBD1 (6 bases). From germline, CDR1 is SNHLY and CDR2 FYNNEI. This CDR3 comprises 12 residues. Trimming took 7 bases from V and 4 from J, leaving 8 bases between them. CDR3 region: CASNRENQPQHF. The DNA for the CDR3 is TGTGCCAGCAACAGGGAGAATCAGCCCCAGCATTTT.

This sequence joins TRBV7-2 and TRBJ1-5, with D perhaps matching TRBD1 (5 bases). This CDR3 has 15 residues. The V and J ends lost 5 bases and 6 bases respectively, with 17 bases between them. Per the germline V gene, CDR1 is SGHTA and CDR2 is FQGNSA. CDR3 coding DNA: TGTGCCAGCAGCATAGACCAGGGATCGATTCAGCCCCAGCATTTT. It is translated as CASSIDQGSIQPQHF.

The genes are TRBV7-2 and TRBJ2-1; no definite D call. Germline assignment: CDR1 SGHTA and CDR2 FQGNSA. The CDR3 covers 14 residues. Trimming removed 2 bases from V and 5 bases from J, with 10 bases in between. CDR3 residues: CASSLMPVNNEQFF. CDR3 in DNA: TGTGCCAGCAGCTTAATGCCGGTAAACAATGAGCAGTTCTTC.

The chain carries TRBV10-3 and TRBJ2-7; D unresolved. V shed 1 base and J shed 0 bases, with 7 bases lying between them. The V gene's germline CDR1 is ENHRY and CDR2 SYGVKD. The CDR3 contains 14 residues. The CDR3 bases are TGTGCCATCAGTGAGTTAGGCAGCTCCTACGAGCAGTACTTC. Encoded protein: CAISELGSSYEQYF.

This clone was found many times. CDR3 DNA: TGTGCCAGCTACCCGGGTGGGGCGGGAGTGAATGAGCAGTTCTTC. Translated: CASYPGGAGVNEQFF. V is TRBV18 and J is TRBJ2-1; 7 positions agree with TRBD2. Germline CDR1 KGHSH, CDR2 LQKENI. The V segment lost 7 bases and the J segment 7 bases; nucleotides outside the gene matches: 13. The CDR3 is 15 residues long.

The rearrangement uses TRBV6-8 and TRBJ2-1, with 8 bases that match TRBD2. Trimming at V came to 2 bases and at J to 6 bases, leaving 3 bases not matched to a gene. Germline V gives CDR1 MNHGY, CDR2 SAAAGT. The CDR3 is 14 amino acids. The CDR3 region has the DNA TGTGCCAGCAGTTACCAACGGGGGGGCAATGAGCAGTTCTTC. Encoded protein: CASSYQRGGNEQFF.